This T cell receptor (beta chain) was recovered during a study of blood T cells in healthy people across ages (dated by TCRdb to about 2015). Background on the whole study: In model experiments, roughly one uniquely barcoded TCR beta cDNA molecule per two T cells was captured by template switching. Two additional independent replicas of 1 million unique cDNA reads from the same blood draw were analyzed for two donors (one aged 18 to 29 and one aged 80 or older). The donors were divided into four age groups: young (average about 15 years), middle-aged (approximately 39), aged (approximately 62) and long-lived (roughly 88). To track age-related changes in TCR beta repertoire diversity, the study relied on deep sequencing normalized with unique cDNA molecular identifiers. Findings and caveats that apply to the study as a whole: Compared with the aged group, the long-lived group had more naive CD4+ T cells, fewer expanded clones and increased TCR diversity, a pattern suggesting age selection. Estimates of total diversity from one million sequenced T cells were regarded as lower bounds and underestimates. Observed TCR beta diversity correlated strongly with the percentage of naive T cells measured by flow cytometry. As age increased, observed TCR beta diversity per million T cells dropped in a roughly linear way, and a significant reduction was already evident by age approximately 40. The CMV infection status of donors was not known, potentially confounding age-related changes in expanded clonotypes. Since profiling was done on bulk unsorted PBMCs, naive and antigen-experienced compartments could not be conclusively compared.

From the germline V gene, CDR1 is SGHTA and CDR2 is FQGTGA. V loses 2 bases of germline sequence and J loses 4 bases, and the interval between the two ends is 12 bases. The cysteine opens and the phenylalanine closes a CDR3 of 16 amino acids. Only CDR3 DNA remains: 48 bases, in frame from the first base. This clonotype has only a few counts. What antigen it recognizes has not been identified. Nothing much larger sits one base from this clone, and base qualities are not available. The donors were roughly 39 Caucasian individuals from Russia, aged about 6 to 95 years, who were systemically healthy. Ten milliliters of peripheral blood were drawn from each donor into EDTA-treated Vacutainer tubes. Ficoll-Paque density-gradient centrifugation was used to isolate PBMCs, with at least 6.5 million obtained per sample. Total RNA, at least 5.5 micrograms per sample, was extracted from PBMCs with Trizol reagent. For every donor, an aliquot of PBMCs went through flow cytometry to measure the percentages of naive CD45RAhigh/CD27high T cells.

The receptor library was made with 5' RACE. Sequencing took place on an Illumina HiSeq 2500. A second PCR of about 6 to 11 cycles was run with a J-beta primer mix and a sample-barcoded 5' primer. Each TCR beta cDNA molecule received a unique molecular identifier from a template-switch 5' adaptor carrying 12 random nucleotides. Each sample yielded at least 2.5 million CDR3-containing paired-end reads. First-strand cDNA synthesis was performed from all RNA using the Mint cDNA synthesis kit, with priming by a TRBC-specific oligonucleotide. Following uracil-DNA glycosylase treatment, all cDNA underwent a first 18-cycle PCR with the universal primers M1SS and BC2_uni_R. Per the source publication's procedure: Each sample was normalized by randomly selecting 1 million high-quality reads, each carrying a distinct molecular identifier. Reads sharing molecular identifiers were discarded rather than binned into consensus sequences. MiTCR, with a Q25 quality threshold and the strictest error-elimination algorithm, was used for CDR3 identification, clonotype clustering and error correction. Lower-bound total TCR beta diversity was estimated with a nonparametric unseen species model using Euler transformation. TCRdb's own reprocessing of the public reads used fastp at Q25 and MiXCR and kept productive beta chains. Entries that share a CDR3 protein sequence are merged under the most common genes and DNA. TCRdb assigned the V and J calls; the authors' analysis was not used. This sample comprises some 1,000,000 distinct CDR3 sequences, approximately 25% of them detected only once. Approximately 0.71% of the sample goes to the ten largest clones.

The same specimen was also included in a second study, on T cells of mothers and their children. The other study reports the following: Donors were nine systemically healthy Caucasian individuals: three mothers and their six children. cDNA synthesis consumed the entire amount of extracted RNA, loaded at around 1.5 ug RNA in each 15 ul reaction. Sample barcodes and 2-4 random nucleotides were added via the M1S primer in the second PCR. Over 10 million TCR beta CDR3 reads came from each mother, compared with some 3 million reads from each child. In both related and unrelated pairs, thymic selection shapes the output of TCR recombination in a similar way, with inherited differences having only a minor effect. Normalized repertoire overlap was always found to be slightly, but never significantly, higher in related mother-child pairs than in unrelated mother-child pairs. Persistent microchimeric T cell clones were not detected, at a sensitivity of approximately 93 clones per million clonotypes. In the study, deep NGS was used to compare the TCR beta repertoires of mothers and children, and features distinguishing related mother-child pairs from unrelated individuals were sought. Mothers averaged roughly 40 +/- 4 years of age and children averaged 11 +/- 4 years. After adapters were ligated using NEBNext reagents, the libraries underwent 100+100 nt paired-end sequencing on an Illumina HiSeq 2000. To avoid cross-contamination, the mother libraries and the child libraries were prepared a month apart and sequenced in separate runs. Each donor had between 500,000 and 2,000,000 distinct TCR beta clonotypes identified. Naive TCR beta clonotypes were estimated from low-frequency clonotypes matched to each donor's FACS-determined naive share, without sorting.

The sequence joins TRBV7-3 to TRBJ1-6, with no D gene named confidently. This receptor was identified in a girl aged 2-9 years in good health. The specimen was blood. The DNA reads TGTGCCAGCAGCTTAGGAATACCGGATTATAATTCACCCCTCCACTTT. Translated, this gives CASSLGIPDYNSPLHF.